The entry below describes one T cell receptor beta chain. This sample was taken from a study of blood T cell repertoires in COVID-19. Across the whole study: COVID-19 samples collected from the United States, Italy and Spain covered acute and convalescent phases. T cells, B-cell-depleted T cells, or PBMCs supplied cDNA or gDNA.

Germline loops: CDR1 SEHNR, CDR2 FQNEAQ (reference sequence). There are 17 residues in the CDR3. Trimming at V came to 4 bases and at J to 0 bases, leaving 9 bases not matched to a gene. In the authors' workflow: Estimation of nucleated cell counts was performed using reference gene primer amplification. Measured with immunoSEQ multiplex PCR; TCRdb has only the in-frame clones, and not every one. The V and J calls and the clone size are those of that table, but D and trimming were determined from the DNA. This table has about 140,000 clones, approximately 88% appearing once. The J gene is TRBJ2-4, the V gene TRBV7-9; 7 bases are shared with TRBD1. The material sequenced was peripheral blood. The sequence was collected from a man in his sixties with active or convalescent COVID-19. In nucleotides, the CDR3 is TGTGCCAGCAGCTCGGGACAGCTGAACCTAGCCAAAAACATTCAGTACTTC. Protein product: CASSSGQLNLAKNIQYF.